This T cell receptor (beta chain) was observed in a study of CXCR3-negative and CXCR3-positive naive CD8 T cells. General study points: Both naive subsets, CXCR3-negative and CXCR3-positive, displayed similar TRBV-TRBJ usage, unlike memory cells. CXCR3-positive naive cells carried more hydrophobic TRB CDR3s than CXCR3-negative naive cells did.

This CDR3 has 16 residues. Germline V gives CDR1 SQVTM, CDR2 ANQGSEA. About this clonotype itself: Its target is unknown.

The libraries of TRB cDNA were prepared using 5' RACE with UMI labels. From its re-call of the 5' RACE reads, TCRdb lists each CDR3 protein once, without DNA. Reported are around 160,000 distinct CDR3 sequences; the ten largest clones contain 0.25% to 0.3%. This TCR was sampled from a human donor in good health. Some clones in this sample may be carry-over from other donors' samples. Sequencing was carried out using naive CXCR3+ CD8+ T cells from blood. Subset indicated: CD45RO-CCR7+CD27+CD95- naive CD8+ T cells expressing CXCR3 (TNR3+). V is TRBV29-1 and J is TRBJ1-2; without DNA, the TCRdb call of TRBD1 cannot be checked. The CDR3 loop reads CSVVGEPGQGHYGYTF.